The present TCR beta chain was sequenced within a study of response to subunit inactivated influenza vaccine. Findings of the study overall: A suggestion made by the authors is that each seasonal influenza vaccination recruits few new T cells.

The CDR3 runs to 18 residues. In germline, CDR1 is LGHNA, CDR2 YNFKEQ. Trimming took 4 bases from V and 0 from J, leaving 22 bases between them. TCRdb redid the calling of the RT-PCR reads with MiXCR, one entry per CDR3 protein. Of around 760,000 distinct CDR3 sequences listed, approximately 15% are singletons. Concerning this clonotype: Its antigen is still unknown.

The chain joins TRBV4-2 to TRBJ2-7, with D tentatively TRBD1 or TRBD2 (5 bases each). This TCR derives from a man aged 45-65 years who received an inactivated influenza vaccine. Here the sequenced sample was PBMCs from blood, taken 14 to 15 days before vaccination. For the CDR3, the DNA is TGTGCCAGCAGCCTCAGGGTTAACCGGGACGGAATCTCCTACGAGCAGTACTTC. Residues: CASSLRVNRDGISYEQYF.